The rows below give T cell receptor beta chains drawn from one sample of a study of T cell responses to AZD1222 COVID-19 vaccine. The repertoire was sequenced with immunoSEQ multiplex PCR; TCRdb's copy has only in-frame clones and lacks some. Of about 110,000 clones in the sample, 82% were seen once. The sample in question was peripheral blood, obtained on day 0 of AZD1222 vaccination. The origin of the receptors is an adult in good health. Both conserved end residues are part of each CDR3. A D gene is named only where the DNA matches it firmly. Size is omitted from some rows. Given values are once, few, many or a class for expanded clones.

size: once; V: TRBV7-2; D: TRBD2; J: TRBJ2-5; DNA: TGTGCCAGCAGCCGGGGACTAGCGTTCCAAGAGACCCAGTACTTC; CDR3: CASSRGLAFQETQYF
size: -; V: TRBV6-5; D: -; J: TRBJ2-1; DNA: TGTGCCAGCAGTTACGCGGGGCTCAACAATGAGCAGTTCTTC; CDR3: CASSYAGLNNEQFF
size: -; V: TRBV7-2; D: TRBD1; J: TRBJ1-2; DNA: TGTGCCAGCAGCATCACAGGGGGGGTTTATGGCTACACCTTC; CDR3: CASSITGGVYGYTF
size: -; V: TRBV19; D: -; J: TRBJ1-1; DNA: TGTGCCAGTAGGACATCATCCGCGAACACTGAAGCTTTCTTT; CDR3: CASRTSSANTEAFF
size: once; V: TRBV14; D: TRBD2; J: TRBJ2-1; DNA: TGTGCCAGCAGCCGGGGACTAGCGTTCAACGAGCAGTTCTTC; CDR3: CASSRGLAFNEQFF
size: -; V: TRBV4-3; D: -; J: TRBJ1-1; DNA: TGCGCCAGCAGCCAAGTACCCGGGGGCAACACTGAAGCTTTCTTT; CDR3: CASSQVPGGNTEAFF
size: -; V: TRBV5-1; D: -; J: TRBJ1-5; DNA: TGCGCCAGCAGCTTGGACGGGAATCAGCCCCAGCATTTT; CDR3: CASSLDGNQPQHF
size: once; V: TRBV11-2; D: TRBD1; J: TRBJ2-5; DNA: TGTGCCAGCAGCTTGGACGGACAGGGGAAGACCCAGTACTTC; CDR3: CASSLDGQGKTQYF
size: -; V: TRBV5-4; D: -; J: TRBJ1-6; DNA: TGTGCCAGCAGCTTGGGGGACGGAGGTCGTTCACCCCTCCACTTT; CDR3: CASSLGDGGRSPLHF
size: once; V: TRBV7-9; D: TRBD1; J: TRBJ1-4; DNA: TGTGCCAGCAGCTTTTCACGGACAGGGGGTGAAAAACTGTTTTTT; CDR3: CASSFSRTGGEKLFF
size: once; V: TRBV10-3; D: -; J: TRBJ1-6; DNA: TGTGCCATCAAAGAGTCGGGCAATTCACCCCTCCACTTT; CDR3: CAIKESGNSPLHF
size: once; V: TRBV19; D: TRBD1; J: TRBJ2-2; DNA: TGTGCCAGTAGTATAGGGGACAGGACCGGGGAGCTGTTTTTT; CDR3: CASSIGDRTGELFF
size: -; V: TRBV7-9; D: -; J: TRBJ2-2; DNA: TGTGCCAGCAGCTTAATAGGGGTCGGGGAGCTGTTTTTT; CDR3: CASSLIGVGELFF
size: -; V: TRBV7-3; D: -; J: TRBJ1-5; DNA: TGTGCCAGCAGCTCTCCGGACAGCAATCAGCCCCAGCATTTT; CDR3: CASSSPDSNQPQHF
size: once; V: TRBV12-3/TRBV12-4; D: TRBD2; J: TRBJ2-1; DNA: TGTGCCAGCATTGGACTAGCGGGCGGTGAGCAGTTCTTC; CDR3: CASIGLAGGEQFF
size: -; V: TRBV29-1; D: TRBD2; J: TRBJ2-1; DNA: TGCAGCGTTGAAAAGGGAGGGTATGAGCAGTTCTTC; CDR3: CSVEKGGYEQFF